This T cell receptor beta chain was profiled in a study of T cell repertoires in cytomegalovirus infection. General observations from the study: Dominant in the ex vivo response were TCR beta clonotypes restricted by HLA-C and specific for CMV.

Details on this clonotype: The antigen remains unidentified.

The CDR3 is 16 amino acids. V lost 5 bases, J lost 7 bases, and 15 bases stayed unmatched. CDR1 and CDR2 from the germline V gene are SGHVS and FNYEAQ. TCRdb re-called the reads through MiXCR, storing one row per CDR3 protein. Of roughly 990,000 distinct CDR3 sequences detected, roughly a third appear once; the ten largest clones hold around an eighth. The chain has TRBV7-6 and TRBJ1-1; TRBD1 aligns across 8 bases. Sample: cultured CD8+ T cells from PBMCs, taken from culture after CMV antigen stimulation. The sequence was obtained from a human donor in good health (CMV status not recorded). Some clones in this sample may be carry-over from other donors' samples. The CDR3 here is CASSPKGGQGAGEAFF. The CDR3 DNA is TGTGCCAGCAGCCCAAAAGGGGGGCAGGGGGCCGGTGAAGCTTTCTTT.